Ten or more counts support the clone carrying this T cell receptor beta chain. Antigen specificity is unknown. The data stem from a study of CD8 T cells in ankylosing spondylitis. The germline V and J ends were trimmed by 4 bases and 7 bases, with 13 bases remaining between them. This CDR3 region has 14 residues. Germline V CDR1 and CDR2: SEHNR, FQNEAQ (reference sequence). Quantitative 5'-RACE with molecular barcodes was used to make the TCR beta libraries. In TCRdb, the 5' RACE reads were re-called with MiXCR into one record per CDR3 protein. The sample holds about 220,000 distinct CDR3 sequences; about 7% are singletons and the top ten take approximately 15%. General observations from the study: Among TCR beta sequences, a motif of 7 to 9 highly homologous variants appeared characteristic of ankylosing spondylitis blood.

This TCR derives from a male donor with ankylosing spondylitis. The chain links TRBV7-9 to TRBJ2-2; no clear D. Sequenced input: blood, either unsorted or a sorted T cell fraction (not recorded which). In nucleotides, the CDR3 is TGTGCCAGCAGCTCGCCGTTGGTAATCGGGGAGCTGTTTTTT. Translated, it gives CASSSPLVIGELFF.